The present T cell receptor (beta chain) was sequenced within a study of blood T cell repertoires in COVID-19. Study in general: The United States, Italy and Spain were the sources of the acute and convalescent COVID-19 samples. T cells, B-cell-depleted T cells, or PBMCs provided the cDNA or gDNA that served as material.

Authors' methods: Amplified reference gene primers provided the basis for estimating nucleated cell counts. Generated by immunoSEQ multiplex PCR, the TCRdb table keeps only in-frame clones and is missing some. The D gene and trimming were derived from the DNA, and the V and J assignments and clone size from that table. In the table there are roughly 66,000 clones, approximately 80% of which are singletons. Looked up from germline, CDR1 is SGDLS and CDR2 is YYNGEE. V shed 4 bases and J 14 bases; nucleotides not matched to a gene: 13. This CDR3 spans 14 amino acids. The TCR originated in a man aged 55 to 70 with acute or convalescent COVID-19. Specimen: peripheral blood. The rearrangement links TRBV9 to TRBJ1-4; the match to TRBD1 covers 8 bases. CDR3 loop: CASSPAGGAGALFF. In nucleotides, the CDR3 is TGTGCCAGCAGCCCTGCAGGGGGCGCCGGGGCCCTGTTTTTT. Together with reference TRBV9 and TRBJ1-4, the CDR3 gives the full variable domain: DSGVTQTPKHLITATGQRVTLRCSPRSGDLSVYWYQQSLDQGLQFLIQYYNGEERAKGNILERFSAQQFPDLHSELNLSSLELGDSALYFCASSPAGGAGALFFGSGTQLSVL.